One sample yielded the 5 T cell receptor beta chains listed below, sequenced in a study of PD-L1 blockade in urothelial cancer. Generated by immunoSEQ multiplex PCR, the TCRdb table keeps only in-frame clones and is missing some. The sample has 37,000 or so clones, 84% seen once. The time point was: pretreatment peripheral blood. Source: PBMCs, taken around atezolizumab (anti-PD-L1) treatment. These receptors were obtained from a man in his 60s with urothelial cancer.

The CDR3: CASSEALTGQGATEAFF. CDR3 nucleotide sequence: TGTGCCAGCAGTGAAGCTCTAACAGGACAGGGGGCGACTGAAGCTTTCTTT. The J gene is TRBJ1-1, the V gene TRBV2; 11 positions agree with TRBD1. Per the germline V gene, CDR1 is SNHLY and CDR2 is FYNNEI. The CDR3 covers 17 residues. The junction had 8 bases not matched to a gene; V was cut back by 0 bases and J by 5 bases.

This clone was picked up one time. The rearrangement uses TRBV28 and TRBJ2-2, with 9 bases identical to TRBD2. The CDR3 has 16 residues. J gave up 2 bases and V 6 bases, and 7 bases lay outside the gene matches. Looked up from germline, CDR1 is MDHEN and CDR2 is SYDVKM. The CDR3 sequence: CASRSMTSGNTGELFF. The DNA of the CDR3 is TGTGCCAGCAGGTCTATGACTAGCGGAAACACCGGGGAGCTGTTTTTT.

The chain employs TRBV7-9 and TRBJ2-2, with unresolved D. Trimming took off 1 base at V and 2 bases at J, with 8 bases between the two ends. The germline gives CDR1 SEHNR, CDR2 FQNEAQ (reference sequence). The CDR3 runs to 15 residues. The CDR3 reads CASSLEQYNTGELFF. CDR3 DNA sequence: TGTGCCAGCAGCTTAGAACAATACAACACCGGGGAGCTGTTTTTT.

The chain has TRBV5-1 and TRBJ1-1; D is perhaps TRBD1 (5 bases). V was cut by 0 bases and J by 1 base, with 10 bases left in between. Per the germline V gene, CDR1 is SGHRS and CDR2 is YFSETQ. This CDR3 comprises 15 residues. CDR3 coding DNA: TGCGCCAGCAGCTTGGGTTTGGGGGGGAACACTGAAGCTTTCTTT. Its translation: CASSLGLGGNTEAFF.

The chain carries TRBV16 and TRBJ2-1; 11 positions match TRBD2. Per germline, CDR1 KGHSY and CDR2 FQNENV. V lost 2 bases to trimming and J lost 6 bases; unmatched junction nucleotides: 0. This CDR3 is built from 14 residues. Here the CDR3 DNA reads TGTGCCAGCAGCCAAGGACTAGCGGGCAATGAGCAGTTCTTC. Its translation is CASSQGLAGNEQFF.